These T cell receptor beta chains were read from a single sample in a study of blood T cell repertoires in COVID-19. Profiled with immunoSEQ multiplex PCR; TCRdb holds only in-frame clones, not every one. The table includes roughly 220,000 clones, around 87% detected once. Sequenced material: PBMCs or T cells enriched from blood (not recorded which). These receptors came from a man aged 25-40 years who had been exposed to COVID-19. The CDR3 runs from the conserved cysteine through the conserved F or W. The D gene is left open where the match is weak. Expanded clones are given a class, and other clones once, few, many or no size at all.

TGTGCCAGCAGCCCGTCGGGGGGAAGGTACACTGAAGCTTTCTTT CASSPSGGRYTEAFF TRBJ1-1 . TRBV7-9 .
TGTGCCACCTCCCTCCAACAGGGGGCGACCGGAGCTTTCTTT CATSLQQGATGAFF TRBJ1-1 TRBD1 TRBV2 .
TGTGCCAGCAGTTATAGCACACCCGCGGGGGAGACCCAGTACTTC CASSYSTPAGETQYF TRBJ2-5 . TRBV6-2/TRBV6-3 .
TGTGCCAGCAGCGGATTAGGTTTAGACAGGGATACCGGGGAGCTGTTTTTT CASSGLGLDRDTGELFF TRBJ2-2 TRBD1 TRBV25-1 .
TGTGCCAGTGAGGACAGGGGGAACCAAGAGACCCAGTACTTC CASEDRGNQETQYF TRBJ2-5 TRBD1 TRBV6-5 .
. CASSFAGGTETFF TRBJ1-1 . TRBV5-1 .
TGTGCCAGCAGCTTAGCGCGTGGGTCAGGTCCCTACGAGCAGTACTTC CASSLARGSGPYEQYF TRBJ2-7 . TRBV7-9 .
TGTGCCAGCAGTTCAACCGGGACACCTAATGAAAAACTGTTTTTT CASSSTGTPNEKLFF TRBJ1-4 . TRBV7-9 .
TGTGCCAGCAGCTTAGGGCAGGGTTGGGACTATGGCTACACCTTC CASSLGQGWDYGYTF TRBJ1-2 . TRBV11-2 .
TGTGCCAGCTGGGCAGGCAATTCGCCGGTTGAAAAACTGTTTTTT CASWAGNSPVEKLFF TRBJ1-4 . TRBV7-2 .
TGTGCCAGCAGCCAGACAGCTGGAAATCAGCCCCAGCATTTT CASSQTAGNQPQHF TRBJ1-5 . TRBV3-1/TRBV3-2 .
TGTGCCAGTAGTGGACCGGGACAGGGGGCCACTGAAGCTTTCTTT CASSGPGQGATEAFF TRBJ1-1 TRBD1 TRBV19 .
TGTGCCAGCTCTTGGGGAGCGGGGGTAGATACGCAGTATTTT CASSWGAGVDTQYF TRBJ2-3 TRBD2 TRBV7-2 few
TGCGCCAGCAGCTTGGAACTTGCAGGGATTGAAAACACCATATATTTT CASSLELAGIENTIYF TRBJ1-3 . TRBV5-1 .
TGCGCCAGCAGCCATCCCTCAGGTGGTTACACCTTC CASSHPSGGYTF TRBJ1-2 . TRBV4-3 .
TGTGCCAGCAGTTTGACAGGGAGGGCTGAAGCTTTCTTT CASSLTGRAEAFF TRBJ1-1 TRBD1 TRBV5-5 .
TGCAGCGTGAAGACTGAGTATCAGCCCCAGCATTTT CSVKTEYQPQHF TRBJ1-5 . TRBV29-1 once
TGTGCTAGTGGTTTGGGTTTCAGTGGGGCCTTGGGGACGCAGTATTTT CASGLGFSGALGTQYF TRBJ2-3 . TRBV12-5 .
TGTGCCAGCAGCACTACAACAGATACGCAGTATTTT CASSTTTDTQYF TRBJ2-3 . TRBV9 .
TGTGCCAGCTCACCCGGGGATACGCAGTATTTT CASSPGDTQYF TRBJ2-3 . TRBV18 once
TGTGCCAGCAGTCCTAGCGGGGGGGCCCCAGAGACCCAGTACTTC CASSPSGGAPETQYF TRBJ2-5 TRBD2 TRBV27 once
TGCGCCAGCAGCTACAATGTCAATGAGCAGTTCTTC CASSYNVNEQFF TRBJ2-1 . TRBV5-1 .
TGTGCCAGCAGTCGACCCGGGACTCGAACCTACGAGCAGTACTTC CASSRPGTRTYEQYF TRBJ2-7 . TRBV6-5 .
TGTGCCAGCAGCCGTCGACTAGTGGGGGAGACCCAGTACTTC CASSRRLVGETQYF TRBJ2-5 . TRBV14 .
TGTGCCAGCTCGACGGACGGCGGACTAAGTGGTTCACCCCTCCACTTT CASSTDGGLSGSPLHF TRBJ1-6 . TRBV18 .
TGTGCCAGCAGCGCAGCCGGGACAGCGAGCTCCTACGAGCAGTACTTC CASSAAGTASSYEQYF TRBJ2-7 TRBD1 TRBV5-6 .
TGTGCCAGCAGCCCAAGACTAGCGGGGGGGGTTCGCCAGTTCTTC CASSPRLAGGVRQFF TRBJ2-1 TRBD2 TRBV7-9 .
TGTGCCAGCAGCTTGGCCGGGCAGGGGCGACGTCCCCTCCACTTT CASSLAGQGRRPLHF TRBJ1-6 . TRBV5-4 few
TGTGCCAGCAGCCCCGGGACTAGCTATAGCTCCTACAATGAGCAGTTCTTC CASSPGTSYSSYNEQFF TRBJ2-1 TRBD2 TRBV9 .
TGCGCCAGCAGTCAGGGAGGGGGAGAGCATGGCTACACCTTC CASSQGGGEHGYTF TRBJ1-2 . TRBV5-1 many
TGTGCCAGCAGCTTAAGGGGGGACTACTACGAGCAGTACTTC CASSLRGDYYEQYF TRBJ2-7 . TRBV11-2 .
TGTGCCAGCAGCCTAGGGGGGGAAGAGACCCAGTACTTC CASSLGGEETQYF TRBJ2-5 . TRBV12-3/TRBV12-4 .
TGTGCTAGTGGTTTGGATCTCAGGGGGCTAGGGGAAAAACTGTTTTTT CASGLDLRGLGEKLFF TRBJ1-4 TRBD1 TRBV12-5 .
TGCGCCAGCAGCCCGTTGCCTCGGGCAACTAATGAAAAACTGTTTTTT CASSPLPRATNEKLFF TRBJ1-4 . TRBV4-3 .
TGTGCCAGCAGCTTAGCAGTCACCTACGAGCAGTACTTC CASSLAVTYEQYF TRBJ2-7 . TRBV13 .
TGTGCCAGCAGCCGTCCTTCGAACAGGGGGTTGGACTATGGCTACACCTTC CASSRPSNRGLDYGYTF TRBJ1-2 TRBD1 TRBV7-9 .
TGTGCCAGCAGCGGTAAAAGGGGAGGACAAATTAAATACAATGAGCAGTTCTTC CASSGKRGGQIKYNEQFF TRBJ2-1 . TRBV11-3 .
TGTGCCAGCAGTTTCCACTACGAGCAGTACTTC CASSFHYEQYF TRBJ2-7 . TRBV7-9 .
TGTGCCAGTAGTACTCTTTCTAGCGGGGGGGCCTTCCATGAGCAGTTCTTC CASSTLSSGGAFHEQFF TRBJ2-1 TRBD2 TRBV19 .
TGTGCCAGCAGTGACCGGGACAGGACGAACACTGAAGCTTTCTTT CASSDRDRTNTEAFF TRBJ1-1 TRBD1 TRBV6-9 .